This entry concerns a single T cell receptor (beta chain). The data are from a study of blood T cell repertoires in COVID-19. Measured with immunoSEQ multiplex PCR; TCRdb has only the in-frame clones, and not every one. Of 250,000 or so clones in the sample, roughly 89% were seen once. Trimming at V came to 4 bases and at J to 4 bases, leaving 3 bases not matched to a gene. The CDR3 spans 14 residues. Germline V lookup: CDR1 MNHEY, CDR2 SVGEGT. The receptor comes from a woman aged 40 to 50 who had recovered from COVID-19. The sequenced material came from peripheral blood. V and J are TRBV6-2 or TRBV6-3 and TRBJ1-4; 7 positions match TRBD1. The CDR3 reads CASSWTGVNEKLFF. DNA for the CDR3: TGTGCCAGCAGTTGGACAGGAGTTAATGAAAAACTGTTTTTT.